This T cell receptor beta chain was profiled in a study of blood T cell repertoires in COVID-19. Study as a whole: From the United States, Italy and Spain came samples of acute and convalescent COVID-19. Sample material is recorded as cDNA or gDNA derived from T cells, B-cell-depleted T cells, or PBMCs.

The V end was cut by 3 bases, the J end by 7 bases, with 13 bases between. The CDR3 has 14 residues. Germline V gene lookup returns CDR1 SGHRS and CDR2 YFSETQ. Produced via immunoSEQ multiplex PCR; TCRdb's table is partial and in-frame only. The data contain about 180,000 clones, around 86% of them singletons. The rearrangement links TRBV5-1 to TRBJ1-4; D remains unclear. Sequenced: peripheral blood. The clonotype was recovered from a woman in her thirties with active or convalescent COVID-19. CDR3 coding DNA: TGCGCCAGCAGCTCCAGCCTGGGGAGTGAAAAACTGTTTTTT. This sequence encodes CASSSSLGSEKLFF.